This T cell receptor beta chain was identified in a study of technical replicates of blood from a handful of donors. Sequencing was performed with immunoSEQ multiplex PCR; in TCRdb, only in-frame clones are kept and a portion is missing. The sample has under 95,000 clones, 91% seen once; the top ten hold more than 0.35%. J gave up 4 bases and V 4 bases, and 4 bases lay outside the gene matches. This CDR3 spans 15 amino acids. Per germline, CDR1 SGHAT and CDR2 FQDESV (reference sequence). This chain links TRBV11-1 with TRBJ2-6; 7 bases map to TRBD1. The sequence was obtained from a human donor in good health. Some clones in this sample may be carry-over from other donors' samples. The source material was T cells isolated from PBMCs. The CDR3 loop reads CASSYRGPGANVLTF. CDR3 nucleotide sequence: TGTGCCAGCAGCTACAGGGGACCGGGGGCCAACGTCCTGACTTTC.